This T cell receptor beta chain originates from a study of shared clonotypes between healthy human individuals. Trimming left V 6 bases short and J 1 base short, with 12 bases between. The length of the CDR3 is 14 residues. Germline V CDR1 and CDR2: MNHEY, SMNVEV (reference sequence). Study observations and caveats: Among non-shared clonotypes, generation probabilities were lower than among those shared by all four donors.

This table comes from immunoSEQ multiplex PCR, and its TCRdb copy is limited to in-frame clones, with some not included. Counted here are about 730,000 clones, 55% to 80% occurring once; the ten biggest clones make up approximately 1.8%. For this clone: What it recognizes is unknown.

The sample taken for sequencing was memory CD4+ T cells sorted from blood. Subset defined: CD45RA-negative fraction. This sequence joins TRBV27 and TRBJ1-1; maybe TRBD1 (5 bases). This TCR was recovered from a woman in her 30s in good health. Here the CDR3 DNA reads TGTGCCAGCAGCCGGGGCGACCGGAACACTGAAGCTTTCTTT. Translation: CASSRGDRNTEAFF.